The 29 T cell receptor beta chains listed next were all sequenced from one sample in a study of technical replicates of blood from several donors (dated 2017 in TCRdb). Receptor libraries were prepared by the immunoSEQ multiplex PCR assay. TCRdb carries this immuneACCESS record with in-frame sequences only. Its versions omit some clonotypes, under half of them owing to an unresolved V gene in the studies checked, with the rest unexplained. This sample lists around 75,000 clones; approximately 90% were detected once. Together, the top ten hold over 0.25% of the sample. Sequencing used T cells isolated from PBMCs. Receptors originate from a human donor in good health.

This chain connects TRBV28 to TRBJ1-2; D is ambiguous. The germline CDR1 and CDR2 sequences are MDHEN and SYDVKM. This CDR3 has 14 amino acids. V was shortened by 4 bases and J by 7 bases, with 16 bases between the two germline ends. CDR3 nucleotide sequence: TGTGCCAGCAGTTGGGCGACAACGGGGATTGGCTACACCTTC. Translating it yields CASSWATTGIGYTF.

The sample holds one count of this clone. This chain connects TRBV7-6 to TRBJ2-1; 8 bases are a match to TRBD2. Per the germline V gene, CDR1 is SGHVS and CDR2 is FNYEAQ. This CDR3 spans 14 amino acids. Trimming at V came to 5 bases and at J to 9 bases, leaving 9 bases not matched to a gene. The CDR3 nucleotides read TGTGCCAGCAGCCAAGGCCGGACTAGCAGTGAGCAGTTCTTC. It encodes CASSQGRTSSEQFF. The full variable domain, completed using reference TRBV7-6 and TRBJ2-1, is GAGVSQSPRYKVTKRGQDVALRCDPISGHVSLYWYRQALGQGPEFLTYFNYEAQQDKSGLPNDRFSAERPEGSISTLTIQRTEQRDSAMYRCASSQGRTSSEQFFGPGTRLTVL.

V usage is TRBV18 and J usage is TRBJ1-5; D is undetermined. V was cut by 3 bases and J by 1 base, with 10 bases left in between. CDR3 length: 15 amino acids. Germline assignment: CDR1 KGHSH and CDR2 LQKENI. The CDR3 DNA is TGTGCCAGCTCACCCGGCACAGCAAGCAATCAGCCCCAGCATTTT. Protein sequence: CASSPGTASNQPQHF.

V and J are TRBV7-9 and TRBJ2-5; TRBD1 matches 10 bases. The CDR3 has 15 residues. The V gene's germline CDR1 is SEHNR and CDR2 FQNEAQ (reference sequence). V dropped 4 bases and J dropped 5; count of bases not matched to a gene: 7. The CDR3 spells CASSSGQGVSETQYF. The CDR3 nucleotides are TGTGCCAGCAGCTCAGGACAGGGGGTGTCGGAGACCCAGTACTTC.

The rearrangement uses TRBV11-2 and TRBJ2-1, with D possibly matching TRBD2 (6 bases). Germline CDR1 reads SGHAT; CDR2 reads FQNNGV. The CDR3 is 15 amino acids. Trimming pared 2 bases from V and 3 bases from J, leaving 11 bases between. The CDR3 is CASSLWPSDYNEQFF. The CDR3 DNA reads TGTGCCAGCAGCTTATGGCCTAGCGACTACAATGAGCAGTTCTTC.

V and J are TRBV6-5 and TRBJ2-3; a weak D match, TRBD2 (5 bases). This CDR3 comprises 15 residues. CDR1 is MNHEY, CDR2 SVGAGI, per germline. Trimming took off 6 bases at V and 1 base at J, with 14 bases between the two ends. CDR3 in amino acids: CASRPSGSGTDTQYF. The DNA of the CDR3 is TGTGCCAGCAGGCCATCGGGATCGGGCACAGATACGCAGTATTTT.

This chain connects TRBV27 to TRBJ1-6; maybe TRBD1 (5 bases). With 3 bases removed from V and 7 bases from J, the gap between germline ends came to 7 bases. CDR1 and CDR2 from the germline V gene are MNHEY and SMNVEV (reference sequence). CDR3 length equals 13 residues. The CDR3 protein is CASSLTVNSPLHF. The CDR3 nucleotides read TGTGCCAGCAGTTTGACAGTGAATTCACCCCTCCACTTT.

The V and J genes are TRBV6-5 and TRBJ1-2, with a possible D match to TRBD1 (6 bases). CDR1 is MNHEY and CDR2 is SVGAGI in the germline V gene. There are 15 residues in the CDR3. Trimming removed 1 base from V and 0 bases from J, with 9 bases in between. The CDR3 here is CASSYFGQSNYGYTF. In nucleotides, the CDR3 is TGTGCCAGCAGTTACTTCGGACAGTCTAACTATGGCTACACCTTC.

The rearrangement joins TRBV14 to TRBJ1-3; D gene uncertain. Trimming removed 4 bases at V and 0 bases at J, with 7 bases between. The CDR3 runs 14 residues. In germline, CDR1 is SGHDN, CDR2 FVKESK. The DNA for the CDR3 is TGTGCCAGCAGCCCGTCGGTCTCTGGAAACACCATATATTTT. This codes for CASSPSVSGNTIYF.

The chain uses TRBV7-9 and TRBJ2-2; 9 bases agree with TRBD1. The V gene's germline CDR1 is SEHNR and CDR2 FQNEAQ (reference sequence). This CDR3 is built from 16 residues. The ends lost 5 bases at V and 7 bases at J; junction bases unmatched: 11. The CDR3 loop reads CASSNGQGIWGGELFF. The CDR3 region has the DNA TGTGCCAGCAGCAACGGACAGGGGATATGGGGCGGGGAGCTGTTTTTT.

This clone has a handful of counts. The chain employs TRBV4-2 and TRBJ1-5; perhaps TRBD1 as D (5 bases). Trimming stripped 0 bases from V and 5 bases from J, with 14 bases between. Germline V lookup: CDR1 LGHNA, CDR2 YNFKEQ. The CDR3 is 16 residues long. CDR3 bases: TGTGCCAGCAGCCAAGATCAGGGACTGGGGGATCAGCCCCAGCATTTT. Its translation: CASSQDQGLGDQPQHF.

The rearrangement uses TRBV5-1 and TRBJ2-7, with TRBD1 as a possible D gene (5 bases). Looked up from germline, CDR1 is SGHRS and CDR2 is YFSETQ. The V gene lost 0 bases and the J gene lost 3 bases, with 10 bases spanning the gap. CDR3 length: 14 residues. The CDR3 nucleotides read TGCGCCAGCAGCTTGGTTCCAGGGTTCTACGAGCAGTACTTC. It codes for CASSLVPGFYEQYF. Full variable domain (outside the CDR3, taken from reference TRBV5-1 and TRBJ2-7): KAGVTQTPRYLIKTRGQQVTLSCSPISGHRSVSWYQQTPGQGLQFLFEYFSETQRNKGNFPGRFSGRQFSNSRSEMNVSTLELGDSALYLCASSLVPGFYEQYFGPGTRLTVT.

This chain uses TRBV10-2 with TRBJ2-7; tentatively, D is TRBD2 (6 bases). CDR1 and CDR2 from the germline V gene are WSHSY and SAAADI. The CDR3 length is 15 residues. Trimming shortened V by 2 bases and J by 3 bases, and 14 bases separated the two germline ends. CDR3: CASSESLAPLYEQYF. Here the CDR3 DNA reads TGCGCCAGCAGTGAGAGTCTAGCGCCCCTCTACGAGCAGTACTTC.

V and J are TRBV5-1 and TRBJ2-2; 7 bases agree with TRBD2. The CDR3 has 17 residues. J gave up 2 bases and V 0 bases, and 7 bases lay outside the gene matches. Germline assignment: CDR1 SGHRS and CDR2 YFSETQ. The CDR3 spells CASSLASPSGNTGELFF. DNA of the CDR3: TGCGCCAGCAGCTTGGCCTCGCCTAGCGGAAACACCGGGGAGCTGTTTTTT.

This chain connects TRBV15 to TRBJ1-1; D may be TRBD1 (5 bases). V lost 4 bases and J 1 base, leaving 10 bases between the germline ends. Per germline, CDR1 LNHNV and CDR2 YYDKDF (reference sequence). The CDR3 totals 14 residues. DNA of the CDR3: TGTGCCACCAGCACCCCAGACAGGAACACTGAAGCTTTCTTT. This codes for CATSTPDRNTEAFF.

V is TRBV27 and J is TRBJ2-1; 10 positions match TRBD2. There are 13 residues in the CDR3. V was clipped by 4 bases and J by 7 bases; unmatched bases: 1. Per germline, CDR1 MNHEY and CDR2 SMNVEV (reference sequence). The CDR3, as DNA: TGTGCCAGCAGTTCGACTAGCGGGAATGAGCAGTTCTTC. It is translated as CASSSTSGNEQFF.

J is TRBJ2-3 and V is TRBV6-4; the D gene is possibly TRBD2 (5 bases). CDR1 is MRHNA and CDR2 is SNTAGT in the germline V gene. The ends were cut back, 3 bases at V and 0 bases at J, with 7 bases in the middle. This CDR3 is built from 14 residues. The CDR3 spells CASSEQRSTDTQYF. Written as DNA, the CDR3 is TGTGCCAGCAGTGAGCAGCGGAGCACAGATACGCAGTATTTT.

The chain joins TRBV5-1 to TRBJ2-2; D is perhaps TRBD2 (6 bases). Germline CDR1 is SGHRS and CDR2 is YFSETQ. The V gene lost 0 bases and the J gene lost 5 bases, with 14 bases spanning the gap. The CDR3 contains 16 residues. The CDR3 DNA sequence: TGCGCCAGCAGCTTGGTTGCGGGGATACATACCGGGGAGCTGTTTTTT. Translated: CASSLVAGIHTGELFF.

The chain combines TRBV19 with TRBJ2-6; weak D call: TRBD1 (5 bases). Trimming shortened V by 1 base and J by 0 bases, and 13 bases separated the two germline ends. Germline values: CDR1 LNHDA, CDR2 SQIVND (reference sequence). The CDR3 is 18 residues long. The CDR3 region has the DNA TGTGCCAGTAGTATAGGAGGCAGGGTTCTCTCTGGGGCCAACGTCCTGACTTTC. Protein product: CASSIGGRVLSGANVLTF.

The chain carries TRBV10-1 and TRBJ2-3; D is unclear. The CDR3 is 13 amino acids. V gave up 4 bases and J gave up 10 bases, with 15 bases separating them. CDR1 WNHNN and CDR2 SYGVQD come from the germline V gene (reference sequence). The CDR3 reads CASSVSQSAPQYF. For the CDR3, the DNA is TGCGCCAGCAGTGTCTCCCAGAGCGCCCCGCAGTATTTT.

The V call is TRBV27, the J call TRBJ1-2; D is unclear. The CDR3 is 14 residues long. Deletions cut 3 bases from V and 4 bases from J, with 12 bases between. From germline, CDR1 is MNHEY and CDR2 SMNVEV (reference sequence). This chain's CDR3 is CASSFEGPPYGYTF. In nucleotides, the CDR3 is TGTGCCAGCAGTTTCGAGGGCCCCCCCTATGGCTACACCTTC.

In this sample, this clone turned up a few times. This chain joins TRBV4-1 and TRBJ2-2; 10 bases agree with TRBD2. V shed 6 bases and J 4 bases; nucleotides not matched to a gene: 2. The CDR3 has 14 residues. Germline-derived CDR1 and CDR2 are MGHRA and YSYEKL. CDR3 sequence: CASRRLAGTGELFF. CDR3 nucleotides: TGCGCCAGCAGACGACTAGCGGGCACCGGGGAGCTGTTTTTT.

This chain links TRBV27 with TRBJ2-7, with D possibly matching TRBD2 (5 bases). Germline lookup yields CDR1 MNHEY and CDR2 SMNVEV (reference sequence). V was cut by 8 bases and J by 7 bases, with 24 bases left in between. The CDR3 sequence is 15 residues long. The CDR3, as DNA: TGTGCCAGCTCCTTTTTAAGACCAGCGGTAGGTGAGCAGTACTTC. It is translated as CASSFLRPAVGEQYF.

The V gene is TRBV7-7, the J gene TRBJ2-5; TRBD1 is a possible D gene (6 bases). Germline V gene lookup returns CDR1 SSHAT and CDR2 FNYEAQ (reference sequence). V was cut by 4 bases and J by 5 bases, with 14 bases left in between. This CDR3 has 14 amino acids. The CDR3 sequence is CASSSPGAGETQYF. In DNA, the CDR3 is TGTGCCAGCAGCTCCCCAGGGGCCGGGGAGACCCAGTACTTC.

The gene calls are TRBV2 and TRBJ2-7; 7 bases are a match to TRBD2. Trimming at V came to 8 bases and at J to 0 bases, leaving 19 bases not matched to a gene. The CDR3 runs to 18 residues. Germline V lookup: CDR1 SNHLY, CDR2 FYNNEI. CDR3 in DNA: TGTGCCAGCGAGCTGAAGAAAAGCGGGGTGACGAGCTCCTACGAGCAGTACTTC. It translates to CASELKKSGVTSSYEQYF.

This clone was found once. The rearrangement links TRBV6-4 to TRBJ1-1; 9 nucleotides match TRBD1. The CDR3 runs 14 residues. Germline assignment: CDR1 MRHNA and CDR2 SNTAGT. V lost 6 bases, J lost 5 bases, and 7 bases stayed unmatched. CDR3 region: CASRSGQGRTEAFF. The CDR3 DNA follows: TGTGCCAGCAGGTCGGGACAGGGTAGGACTGAAGCTTTCTTT.

V usage is TRBV5-1 and J usage is TRBJ2-7; D possibly corresponds to TRBD1 (6 bases). Deletions cut 5 bases from V and 2 bases from J, with 14 bases between. Germline CDR1 is SGHRS and CDR2 is YFSETQ. The CDR3 sequence is 14 residues long. CDR3 amino acids: CASSVTGSAYEQYF. DNA of the CDR3: TGCGCCAGCAGTGTTACAGGGTCGGCCTACGAGCAGTACTTC.

The chain combines TRBV5-4 with TRBJ2-1, with D possibly TRBD2 on 6 matching bases. The CDR3 runs 17 residues. Between the trimmed V and J ends, which lost 0 bases and 1 base, there was a span of 14 bases. CDR1 and CDR2 from the germline V gene are SGHNT and YYREEE (reference sequence). In DNA form, the CDR3 reads TGTGCCAGCAGCTTGGGGCGTGGCGCGGGATCCTACAATGAGCAGTTCTTC. This encodes CASSLGRGAGSYNEQFF.

V gene TRBV6-5 combines with J gene TRBJ2-5; possibly TRBD1 for D (6 bases). This CDR3 region has 15 residues. V was shortened by 0 bases and J by 2 bases, with 10 bases between the two germline ends. Germline lookup yields CDR1 MNHEY and CDR2 SVGAGI. DNA for the CDR3: TGTGCCAGCAGTTACTCGGACGGACAGCAAGAGACCCAGTACTTC. Its protein is CASSYSDGQQETQYF.